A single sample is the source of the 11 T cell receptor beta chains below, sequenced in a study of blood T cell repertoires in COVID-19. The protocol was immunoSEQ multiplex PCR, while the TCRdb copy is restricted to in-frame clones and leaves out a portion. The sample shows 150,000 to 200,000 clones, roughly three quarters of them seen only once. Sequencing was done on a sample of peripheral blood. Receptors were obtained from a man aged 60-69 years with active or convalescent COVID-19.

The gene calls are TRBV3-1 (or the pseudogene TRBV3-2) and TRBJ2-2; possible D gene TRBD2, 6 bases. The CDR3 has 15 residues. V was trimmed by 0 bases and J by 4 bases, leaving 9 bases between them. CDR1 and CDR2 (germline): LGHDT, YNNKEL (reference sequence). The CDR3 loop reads CASSQDTGVTGELFF. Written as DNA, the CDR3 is TGTGCCAGCAGCCAAGATACGGGGGTCACCGGGGAGCTGTTTTTT.

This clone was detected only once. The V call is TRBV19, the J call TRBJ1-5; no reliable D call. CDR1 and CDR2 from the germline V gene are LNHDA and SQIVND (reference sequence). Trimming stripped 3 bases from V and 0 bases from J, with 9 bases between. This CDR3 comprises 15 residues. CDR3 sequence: CASSIDNISNQPQHF. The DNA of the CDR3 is TGTGCCAGTAGTATTGACAACATTAGCAATCAGCCCCAGCATTTT.

The CDR3 region has the DNA TGTGCCAGCAGTTTATTGGAGCAAAAACTGTTTTTT. Translated, it gives CASSLLEQKLFF. The rearrangement joins TRBV28 to TRBJ1-4; D is unclear. CDR3 length: 12 amino acids. The germline V gene has CDR1 MDHEN and CDR2 SYDVKM. Between the trimmed V and J ends, which lost 1 base and 9 bases, there was a span of 6 bases.

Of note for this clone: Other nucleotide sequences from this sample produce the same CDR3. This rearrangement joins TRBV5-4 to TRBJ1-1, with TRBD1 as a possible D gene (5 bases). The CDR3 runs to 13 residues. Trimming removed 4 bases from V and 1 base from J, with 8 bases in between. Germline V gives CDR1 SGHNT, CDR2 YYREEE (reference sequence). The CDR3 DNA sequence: TGTGCCAGCAGCCTAGACAGGAACACTGAAGCTTTCTTT. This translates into CASSLDRNTEAFF.

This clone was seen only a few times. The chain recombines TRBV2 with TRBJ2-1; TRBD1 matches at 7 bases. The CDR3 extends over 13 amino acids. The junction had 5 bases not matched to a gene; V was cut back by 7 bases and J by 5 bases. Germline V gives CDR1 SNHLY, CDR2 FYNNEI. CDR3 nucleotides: TGTGCCAGCAAGGGGGACAGAAACAATGAGCAGTTCTTC. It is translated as CASKGDRNNEQFF.

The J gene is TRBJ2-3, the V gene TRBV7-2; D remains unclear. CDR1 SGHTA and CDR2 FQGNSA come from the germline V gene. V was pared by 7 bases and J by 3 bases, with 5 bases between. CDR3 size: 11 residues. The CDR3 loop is CASTYTDTQYF. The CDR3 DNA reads TGTGCCAGCACCTATACAGATACGCAGTATTTT.

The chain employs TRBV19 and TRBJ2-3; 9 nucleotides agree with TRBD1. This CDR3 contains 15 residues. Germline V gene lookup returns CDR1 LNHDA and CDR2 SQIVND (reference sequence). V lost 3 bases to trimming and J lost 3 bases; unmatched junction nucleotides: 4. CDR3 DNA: TGTGCCAGTAGTATGGGGACAGGGATGACAGATACGCAGTATTTT. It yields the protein CASSMGTGMTDTQYF. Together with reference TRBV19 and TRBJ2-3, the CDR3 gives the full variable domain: DGGITQSPKYLFRKEGQNVTLSCEQNLNHDAMYWYRQDPGQGLRLIYYSQIVNDFQKGDIAEGYSVSREKKESFPLTVTSAQKNPTAFYLCASSMGTGMTDTQYFGPGTRLTVL.

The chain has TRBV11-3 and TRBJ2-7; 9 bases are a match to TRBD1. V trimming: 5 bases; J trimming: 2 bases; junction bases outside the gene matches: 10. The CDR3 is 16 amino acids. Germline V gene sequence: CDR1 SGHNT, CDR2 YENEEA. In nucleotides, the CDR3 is TGTGCCAGCAGCCCCTCCAGACAGGGGGGCGCCTACGAGCAGTACTTC. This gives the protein CASSPSRQGGAYEQYF.

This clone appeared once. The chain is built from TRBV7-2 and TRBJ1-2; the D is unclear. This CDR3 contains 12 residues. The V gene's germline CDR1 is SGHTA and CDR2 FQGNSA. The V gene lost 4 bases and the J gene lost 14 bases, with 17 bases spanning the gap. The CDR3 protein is CASSSSSSRKTF. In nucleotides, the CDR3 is TGTGCCAGCAGCTCTTCATCCTCTAGGAAAACCTTC.

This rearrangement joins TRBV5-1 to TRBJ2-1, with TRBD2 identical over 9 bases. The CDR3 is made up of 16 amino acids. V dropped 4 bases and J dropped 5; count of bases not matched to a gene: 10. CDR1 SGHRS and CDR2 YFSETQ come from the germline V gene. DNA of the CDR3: TGCGCCAGCAGCGCGTGGAGACTAGCGGAAGACAATGAGCAGTTCTTC. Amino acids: CASSAWRLAEDNEQFF. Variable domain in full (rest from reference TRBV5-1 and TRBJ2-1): KAGVTQTPRYLIKTRGQQVTLSCSPISGHRSVSWYQQTPGQGLQFLFEYFSETQRNKGNFPGRFSGRQFSNSRSEMNVSTLELGDSALYLCASSAWRLAEDNEQFFGPGTRLTVL.

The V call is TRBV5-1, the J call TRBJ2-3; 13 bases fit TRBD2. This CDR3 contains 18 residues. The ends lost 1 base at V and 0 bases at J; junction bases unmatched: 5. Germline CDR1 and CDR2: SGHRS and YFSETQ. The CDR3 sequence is CASSLSTSGRASTDTQYF. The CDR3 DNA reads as TGCGCCAGCAGCTTGTCCACTAGCGGGAGGGCTAGCACAGATACGCAGTATTTT.